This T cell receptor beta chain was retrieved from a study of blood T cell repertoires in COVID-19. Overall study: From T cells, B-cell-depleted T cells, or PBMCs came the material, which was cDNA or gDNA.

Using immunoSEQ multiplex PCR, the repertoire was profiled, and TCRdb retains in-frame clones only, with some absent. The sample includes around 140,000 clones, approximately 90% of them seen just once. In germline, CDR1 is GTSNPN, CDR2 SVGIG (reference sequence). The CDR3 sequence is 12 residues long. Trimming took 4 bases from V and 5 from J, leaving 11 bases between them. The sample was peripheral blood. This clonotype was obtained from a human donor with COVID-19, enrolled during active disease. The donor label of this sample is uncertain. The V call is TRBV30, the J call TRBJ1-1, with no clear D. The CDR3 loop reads CAWNGEMTEAFF. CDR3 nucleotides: TGTGCCTGGAATGGGGAGATGACTGAAGCTTTCTTT.